The source of this TCR beta chain is a study of blood T cell repertoires in COVID-19 (dated by TCRdb to between 2020 and 2021). Turning to the overall study: The collaborator samples originated in the United States, Italy and Spain and spanned the acute and convalescent phases of COVID-19. The prospective study material was composed of cDNA or gDNA derived from T cells, B-cell-depleted T cells, or PBMCs. The dataset comprised deeply sampled blood TCRbeta repertoires from subjects exposed to, actively infected with, or recovered from COVID-19. The repertoires were released in a freely available public database intended as a resource for research on the immune response to SARS-CoV-2. The samples were drawn from the first 160 participants of the ongoing ImmuneRACE study and from about 1,200 subjects provided by 6 global collaborators. The sample metadata nearly always contained a de-identified subject ID, COVID-19 status, age in years and sex. Where available, HLA class I and class II types were taken from metadata supplied by the sample provider and were not determined by assay-based typing.

CDR1 MNHNY and CDR2 SVGAGI were looked up in the germline V gene (reference sequence). Germline trimming: 6 bases from V, 0 bases from J; junction bases outside gene matches: 0. The CDR3 runs 13 amino acids, cysteine and phenylalanine included. Just the 39-base CDR3 DNA is kept, in frame starting at base 1. Comments on this clone: It has no known antigen specificity. Nothing much larger sits one base from this clone, and base qualities are not available.

The paper as a whole reports these results and caveats: The amount of clinical and demographic metadata varied by source and participant and was provided uncurated.

The immunoSEQ Assay, a bias-controlled multiplex PCR, was used to amplify TCRbeta CDR3 regions from genomic DNA. Processing in the source paper ran as follows. Nucleated cell counts per sample were estimated from amplification of reference gene primers within the assay. Sequence reads were collapsed and filtered to measure the absolute abundance of every unique TCRbeta CDR3 rearrangement. For each sample, productive Simpson clonality was calculated as the square root of Simpson's diversity index over productive rearrangements. Entries here come from immuneACCESS through TCRdb and include only in-frame sequences with V and J called. Some clones fail to appear in such tables; in the studies checked, an unresolved V gene covers under half of the shortfall, and the cause of the remainder is unknown. That table gives V, J and clone size, and the DNA gave D and trimming. The sample includes over 110,000 clones, with approximately 88% observed a single time. Around a quarter of the sample belongs to the ten largest clones.

Each collaborating institution followed its own protocols to collect whole blood in K2EDTA tubes. Collaborator samples were shipped for TCRbeta analysis as frozen whole blood, isolated PBMCs, or DNA extracted from either sample type. The chain uses TRBV6-6 and TRBJ1-2, with TRBD1 identical over 8 junction bases. Sequenced: peripheral blood. The clonotype was recovered from a human donor in a cohort sampled during active COVID-19. CDR3 region: CASRQGANYGYTF. In nucleotide form, the sequence is TGTGCCAGCAGACAGGGGGCTAACTATGGCTACACCTTC.